This TCR beta chain was found in a study of T cells after yellow fever vaccination. Background on the study: SMART-Seq v4 Ultra Low Input served to prepare low-cell-number fractions.

TCRdb re-derived calls from the 5' RACE reads in MiXCR, one entry per CDR3 protein. Of about 580,000 distinct CDR3 sequences listed, about a sixth are singletons. About this clonotype itself: Antigen specificity is unknown.

Study-wide findings and caveats: Clones that expanded after primary vaccination mostly reappeared after the booster (96% CD4, approximately 89% CD8). Contamination by abundant bulk-population clonotypes could be present in FACS-sorted repertoires.

The receptor's source is a man aged 18 to 29 who received the YFV17D yellow fever vaccine. The sequenced sample was PBMCs, obtained 5 days after the first yellow fever vaccination.

In DNA, the CDR3 is TGTGCCAGCAGTTTCACGAAGGATACGCAGTATTTT. Its translation is CASSFTKDTQYF. The chain has TRBV11-2 and TRBJ2-3; no clear D. The germline V and J ends were trimmed by 6 bases and 6 bases, with 10 bases remaining between them. Looked up from germline, CDR1 is SGHAT and CDR2 is FQNNGV. This CDR3 contains 12 residues.